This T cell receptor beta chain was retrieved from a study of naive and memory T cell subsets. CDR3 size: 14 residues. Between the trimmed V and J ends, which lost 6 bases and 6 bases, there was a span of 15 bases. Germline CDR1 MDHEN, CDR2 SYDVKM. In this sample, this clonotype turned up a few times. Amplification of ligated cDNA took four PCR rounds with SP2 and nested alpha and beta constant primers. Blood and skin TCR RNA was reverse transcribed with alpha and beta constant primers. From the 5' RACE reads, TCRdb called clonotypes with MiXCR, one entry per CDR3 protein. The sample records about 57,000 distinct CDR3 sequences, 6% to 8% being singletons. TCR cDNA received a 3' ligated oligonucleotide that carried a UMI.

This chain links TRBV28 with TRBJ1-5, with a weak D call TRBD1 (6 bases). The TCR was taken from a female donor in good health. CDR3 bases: TGTGCCAGCAGGGACAGTTTTCGTTCTCAGCCCCAGCATTTT. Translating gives CASRDSFRSQPQHF.